This TCR beta chain appears in the sequencing data of a study of CD8 T cells in Susac syndrome. Regarding the study as a whole: By the study's own acknowledgment, its TCR sequencing and HLA analysis included relatively few individuals.

RNA, at about 0.45 to 1 ug, was reverse transcribed with random hexamers. An immunoSEQ multiplex PCR amplified TCR beta CDR3 over 54 Vbeta and 13 Jbeta. TCRdb redid the calling of the immunoSEQ multiplex PCR reads with MiXCR, one entry per CDR3 protein. Of around 300,000 distinct CDR3 sequences detected, around 92% appear once; the ten largest clones hold roughly 0.07%. TEMRA cells were FACS-enriched, with CD8+ and CD4+ T cells isolated negatively. As to this clonotype: As yet, its antigen is unknown.

Germline assignment: CDR1 SGHTA and CDR2 FQGNSA. The V gene lost 1 base and the J gene lost 1 base, with 7 bases spanning the gap. This CDR3 region has 14 residues. The rearrangement joins TRBV7-2 to TRBJ1-1, with D unresolved. Material: CD4+ T cells from PBMCs. The receptor comes from a human donor with multiple sclerosis. CDR3 residues: CASSLGHANTEAFF. Here the CDR3 DNA reads TGTGCCAGCAGCTTAGGACATGCGAACACTGAAGCTTTCTTT. The full variable domain, its missing parts supplied by reference TRBV7-2 and TRBJ1-1, is GAGVSQSPSNKVTEKGKDVELRCDPISGHTALYWYRQSLGQGLEFLIYFQGNSAPDKSGLPSDRFSAERTGGSVSTLTIQRTQQEDSAVYLCASSLGHANTEAFFGQGTRLTVV.